These T cell receptor beta chains were read from a single sample in a study of cytomegalovirus exposure and HLA in healthy donors. Only in-frame clones appear in the TCRdb table, and some are missing; sequencing was by immunoSEQ multiplex PCR. This table has around 110,000 clones, over 70% appearing once. The specimen was PBMCs. The receptors were sampled from a female donor in good health and CMV-seronegative. The CDR3 runs from the conserved cysteine through the conserved F or W.

TRBJ2-3 | TRBV10-2 | CASSVSGRTDTQYF
TRBJ2-2 | TRBV28 | CASSRTGELFF
TRBJ2-1 | TRBV10-3 | CAISVPGLAGANEQFF
TRBJ1-5 | TRBV15 | CATSRDLTGGQPQHF
TRBJ2-7 | TRBV7-2 | CASSTWTGPPYEQYF
TRBJ2-7 | TRBV28 | CASSSRGEQYF
TRBJ2-1 | TRBV19 | CASEEYRGLGEQFF
TRBJ1-1 | TRBV7-2 | CASSFTGGTEAFF
TRBJ2-3 | TRBV10-1 | CASSESILTDTQYF
TRBJ1-3 | TRBV18 | CASSPPRTGLSGNTIYF
TRBJ2-7 | TRBV30 | CAGGRREAEQYF
TRBJ2-1 | TRBV19 | CASSSRDSSIRNEQFF
TRBJ1-1 | TRBV4-3 | CASSQELNTEAFF
TRBJ1-1 | TRBV4-1 | CASSPTQGTEAFF
TRBJ1-4 | TRBV5-1 | CASSLRTGREKLFF
NA | TRBV5-1 | CASSATSGQTYEQYF
TRBJ2-5 | TRBV7-6 | CASSLVAQGLGETQYF
TRBJ1-5 | TRBV6-1 | CASGTASNQPQHF
TRBJ2-1 | TRBV5-1 | CASSRGGIEQFF
TRBJ2-3 | TRBV27 | CASSTLDRGRRTDTQYF
TRBJ2-7 | TRBV5-1 | CASSSRDRKVNYEQYF
TRBJ1-1 | TRBV27 | CASSTRVGNTEAFF